The 17 T cell receptor beta chains listed next were all sequenced from one sample in a study of T cells after yellow fever vaccination. Using its own MiXCR run on the 5' RACE reads, TCRdb lists one record per CDR3 protein. The sample includes about 350,000 distinct CDR3 sequences, roughly 8.6% of them seen just once. The sequences come from PBMCs, collected around 45 days after the first yellow fever vaccination. The receptors come from a young man who received the YFV17D yellow fever vaccine.

The genes are TRBV19 and TRBJ2-1, with TRBD1 as a possible D gene (6 bases). The CDR3 contains 13 residues. V shed 8 bases and J shed 7 bases, with 15 bases lying between them. Germline V lookup: CDR1 LNHDA, CDR2 SQIVND (reference sequence). For the CDR3, the DNA is TGTGCCAGTGATCTAGGGGGAAGGAATGAGCAGTTCTTC. Translated, it gives CASDLGGRNEQFF.

This clonotype has at least ten counts. J is TRBJ2-5 and V is TRBV2, with 7 bases lining up with TRBD1. The V gene's germline CDR1 is SNHLY and CDR2 FYNNEI. V gave up 7 bases and J gave up 9 bases; unmatched junction bases: 14. CDR3 length equals 14 residues. CDR3: CASTVGTVGLAQYF. CDR3 bases: TGTGCCAGCACAGTAGGGACAGTGGGATTGGCCCAGTACTTC. Combining the CDR3 with reference TRBV2 and TRBJ2-5 gives the whole variable domain EPEVTQTPSHQVTQMGQEVILRCVPISNHLYFYWYRQILGQKVEFLVSFYNNEISEKSEIFDDQFSVERPDGSNFTLKIRSTKLEDSAMYFCASTVGTVGLAQYFGPGTRLLVL.

The V and J genes are TRBV7-3 and TRBJ1-1, with D uncertain. The CDR3 has 12 amino acids. In germline, CDR1 is SGHTA, CDR2 FQGTGA. V was clipped by 4 bases and J by 1 base, with 4 bases between them. CDR3 sequence reads: CASSSKNTEAFF. The CDR3 coding sequence is TGTGCCAGCAGCTCAAAGAACACTGAAGCTTTCTTT.

At least ten counts were recorded for this clonotype. The V and J genes are TRBV7-6 and TRBJ1-2; unclear D gene. Germline CDR1 is SGHVS and CDR2 is FNYEAQ. The CDR3 covers 15 residues. The V end was cut by 2 bases, the J end by 4 bases, with 14 bases between. The CDR3 is CASSLNVGSPYGYTF. DNA of the CDR3: TGTGCCAGCAGCTTAAATGTAGGCAGCCCCTATGGCTACACCTTC. Based on the CDR3 plus reference TRBV7-6 and TRBJ1-2, the full variable domain is GAGVSQSPRYKVTKRGQDVALRCDPISGHVSLYWYRQALGQGPEFLTYFNYEAQQDKSGLPNDRFSAERPEGSISTLTIQRTEQRDSAMYRCASSLNVGSPYGYTFGSGTRLTVV.

This clonotype was observed a few times. This chain uses TRBV27 with TRBJ1-6; 7 bases map to TRBD1. The germline gives CDR1 MNHEY, CDR2 SMNVEV (reference sequence). This CDR3 has 14 amino acids. Unmatched junction bases numbered 6, after V lost 3 bases and J lost 10 bases. The CDR3 protein is CASSFPGQESPLHF. The CDR3 DNA reads TGTGCCAGCAGTTTCCCCGGACAGGAGTCACCCCTCCACTTT.

The V and J genes are TRBV12-3 or TRBV12-4 and TRBJ2-1; D possibly corresponds to TRBD1 (6 bases). The CDR3 is made up of 13 amino acids. Trimming pared 6 bases from V and 4 bases from J, leaving 10 bases between. The CDR3 nucleotides are TGTGCCAGCAGGTCACAGGGATACAATGAGCAGTTCTTC. Translating it yields CASRSQGYNEQFF.

In the case of this clonotype: A junction end diverges from the germline sequence, so it may reflect a read error. The genes are TRBV18 and TRBJ2-7; TRBD2 aligns across 8 bases. Germline V gives CDR1 KGHSH, CDR2 LQKENI. CDR3 length: 15 amino acids. CDR3 sequence (DNA): TGTGCCAGCTCACCACAGAGGACTAGCTCCCACGAGCAGTACTTC. It codes for CASSPQRTSSHEQYF.

The V gene is TRBV5-1, the J gene TRBJ2-3; 12 bases agree with TRBD2. The CDR3 is made up of 16 amino acids. The junction had 5 bases not matched to a gene; V was cut back by 0 bases and J by 6 bases. Germline loops: CDR1 SGHRS, CDR2 YFSETQ. Written as DNA, the CDR3 is TGCGCCAGCAGCTTGGGGACTAGCGGGGCCGGGGATACGCAGTATTTT. The encoded protein is CASSLGTSGAGDTQYF.

The chain joins TRBV2 to TRBJ1-3, with 8 bases fitting TRBD1. The V and J ends lost 6 bases and 9 bases, in that order; junction bases with no gene match: 7. The V gene's germline CDR1 is SNHLY and CDR2 FYNNEI. CDR3 length: 13 residues. CDR3 sequence: CASRADRDGTIYF. As DNA, the CDR3 is TGTGCCAGCAGGGCGGACAGGGACGGCACCATATATTTT.

This clonotype was found a few times. The J gene is TRBJ1-3, the V gene TRBV10-3; D not resolved. V shed 0 bases and J shed 7 bases, with 10 bases lying between them. Germline CDR1 is ENHRY and CDR2 is SYGVKD. CDR3 length equals 14 residues. CDR3 amino acids: CAISESTRANTIYF. CDR3 DNA sequence: TGTGCCATCAGTGAGTCGACTCGAGCCAACACCATATATTTT.

The CDR3 DNA sequence: TGTGCCAGCAGCCCGAGGACAGGGGTGGACACTGAAGCTTTCTTT. As protein: CASSPRTGVDTEAFF. The gene calls are TRBV7-2 and TRBJ1-1, with 9 bases aligning to TRBD1. V dropped 5 bases and J dropped 3; count of bases not matched to a gene: 7. Germline assignment: CDR1 SGHTA and CDR2 FQGNSA. The CDR3 has 15 amino acids.

This rearrangement joins TRBV5-4 to TRBJ1-1; tentative D call: TRBD1 (5 bases). CDR1 and CDR2 from the germline V gene are SGHNT and YYREEE (reference sequence). The CDR3 runs 15 residues. Trimming pared 2 bases from V and 6 bases from J, leaving 17 bases between. The CDR3 loop reads CASSFRAGTVPEAFF. CDR3 bases: TGTGCCAGCAGCTTCCGGGCAGGGACGGTACCTGAAGCTTTCTTT.

The gene calls are TRBV29-1 and TRBJ1-2, with TRBD1 as a possible D gene (6 bases). This CDR3 is built from 14 residues. V gave up 3 bases and J gave up 2 bases, with 13 bases separating them. From germline, CDR1 is SQVTM and CDR2 ANQGSEA. CDR3 protein: CSVDPGASNYGYTF. CDR3 in DNA: TGCAGCGTTGATCCGGGGGCCTCCAACTATGGCTACACCTTC.

The chain combines TRBV5-6 with TRBJ1-2, with a tentative D call TRBD1 (5 bases). Germline CDR1 reads SGHDT; CDR2 reads YYEEEE. The V end was cut by 0 bases, the J end by 0 bases, with 6 bases between. The CDR3 covers 14 residues. In DNA, the CDR3 is TGTGCCAGCAGCTTGGTGGACACTAACTATGGCTACACCTTC. Amino acid sequence: CASSLVDTNYGYTF.

This clonotype was seen only a few times. V and J are TRBV30 and TRBJ1-2, with D uncertain. Germline loops: CDR1 GTSNPN, CDR2 SVGIG (reference sequence). Trimming removed 3 bases at V and 2 bases at J, with 13 bases between. This CDR3 region has 14 residues. This chain's CDR3 is CAWREGGSNYGYTF. CDR3 nucleotide sequence: TGTGCCTGGAGGGAGGGAGGGTCCAACTATGGCTACACCTTC. Filled out from reference TRBV30 and TRBJ1-2, the complete variable domain reads SQTIHQWPATLVQPVGSPLSLECTVEGTSNPNLYWYRQAAGRGLQLLFYSVGIGQISSEVPQNLSASRPQDRQFILSSKKLLLSDSGFYLCAWREGGSNYGYTFGSGTRLTVV.

The chain is built from TRBV5-1 and TRBJ1-1; a possible D gene is TRBD1 (6 bases). The CDR3 loop spans 15 amino acids. V was shortened by 0 bases and J by 1 base, with 10 bases between the two germline ends. CDR1 SGHRS and CDR2 YFSETQ come from the germline V gene. The chain's CDR3 is CASSLVPRGNTEAFF. DNA for the CDR3: TGCGCCAGCAGCTTGGTCCCCAGGGGGAACACTGAAGCTTTCTTT.

The V and J genes are TRBV6-5 and TRBJ1-3, with D uncertain. The CDR3 runs 14 residues. Germline values: CDR1 MNHEY, CDR2 SVGAGI. Trimming removed 3 bases at V and 1 base at J, with 7 bases between. CDR3 amino acids: CASSYSESGNTIYF. The CDR3 DNA follows: TGTGCCAGCAGTTATTCAGAATCTGGAAACACCATATATTTT.